This T cell receptor beta chain was identified during a study of cytomegalovirus exposure and HLA in healthy donors. As concerns this clone: The antigen remains unidentified.

The V and J ends lost 4 bases and 3 bases, in that order; junction bases with no gene match: 2. Germline-derived CDR1 and CDR2 are GTSNPN and SVGIG (reference sequence). The length of the CDR3 is 12 residues. Study observations and caveats: Sequence variants that were highly shared formed a cluster that was likely a sequencing artifact. As a later analysis revealed, the rate of TCR association differed by HLA locus, with DRB1 most and HLA-C fewest.

With 60 Vbeta and 13 Jbeta primers, the PCR was carried out. Measured with immunoSEQ multiplex PCR; TCRdb has only the in-frame clones, and not every one. The sample carries about 270,000 clones, 86% recorded once. The chain combines TRBV30 with TRBJ1-2; 7 bases map to TRBD1. Sequencing used PBMCs. This sequence originates from a man between 40 and 49 years old in good health and CMV-seropositive. The CDR3: CAWTQGDYGYTF. CDR3 nucleotides: TGTGCCTGGACTCAGGGGGACTATGGCTACACCTTC.